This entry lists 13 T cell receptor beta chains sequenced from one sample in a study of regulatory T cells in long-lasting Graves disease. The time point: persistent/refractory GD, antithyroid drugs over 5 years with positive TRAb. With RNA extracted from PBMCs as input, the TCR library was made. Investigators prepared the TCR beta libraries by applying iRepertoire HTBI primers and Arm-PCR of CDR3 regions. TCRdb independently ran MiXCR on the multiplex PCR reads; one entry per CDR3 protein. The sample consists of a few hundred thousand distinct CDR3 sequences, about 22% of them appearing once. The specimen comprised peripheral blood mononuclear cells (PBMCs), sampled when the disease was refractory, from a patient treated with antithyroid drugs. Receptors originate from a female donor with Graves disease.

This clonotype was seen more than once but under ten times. The CDR3 DNA reads TGTGCCAGCTTAGGCGCGGGATTTGCAGATACGCAGTATTTT. Amino acid sequence: CASLGAGFADTQYF. The V and J genes are TRBV28 and TRBJ2-3; a weak D match, TRBD2 (6 bases). Germline CDR1 reads MDHEN; CDR2 reads SYDVKM. Between the trimmed V and J ends, which lost 8 bases and 4 bases, there was a span of 16 bases. CDR3 length: 14 amino acids.

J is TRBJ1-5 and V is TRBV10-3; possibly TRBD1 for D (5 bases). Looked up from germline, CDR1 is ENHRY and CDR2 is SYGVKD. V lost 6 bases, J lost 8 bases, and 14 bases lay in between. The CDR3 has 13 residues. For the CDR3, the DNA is TGTGCCATCAGGCCCCGGCTAGGGGAGCCCCAGCATTTT. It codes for CAIRPRLGEPQHF.

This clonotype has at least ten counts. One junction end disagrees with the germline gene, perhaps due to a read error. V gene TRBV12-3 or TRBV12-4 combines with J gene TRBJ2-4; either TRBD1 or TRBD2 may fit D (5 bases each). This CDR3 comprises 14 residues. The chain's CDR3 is CASSLGEAKNIQYF. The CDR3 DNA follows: TGTGCCAGCAGCTTAGGGGAGGCCAAAAACATTCAGTACTTC.

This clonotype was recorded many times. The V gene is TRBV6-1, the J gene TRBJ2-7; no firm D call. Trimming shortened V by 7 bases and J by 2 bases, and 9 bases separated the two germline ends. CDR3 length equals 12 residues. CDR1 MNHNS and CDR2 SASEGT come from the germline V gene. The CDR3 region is CASMDHPYEQYF. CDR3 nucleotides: TGTGCCAGCATGGACCACCCCTACGAGCAGTACTTC.

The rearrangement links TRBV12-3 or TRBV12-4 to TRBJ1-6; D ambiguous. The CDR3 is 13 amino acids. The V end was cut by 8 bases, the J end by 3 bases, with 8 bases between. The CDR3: CASGNSYNSPLHF. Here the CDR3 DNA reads TGTGCCAGCGGTAACAGCTATAATTCACCCCTCCACTTT.

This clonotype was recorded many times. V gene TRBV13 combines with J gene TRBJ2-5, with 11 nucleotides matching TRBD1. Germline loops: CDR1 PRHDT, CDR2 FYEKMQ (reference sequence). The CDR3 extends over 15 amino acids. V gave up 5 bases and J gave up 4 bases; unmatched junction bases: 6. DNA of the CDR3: TGTGCCAGCAGCCCGGGACAGGGGGAAAGAGAGACCCAGTACTTC. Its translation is CASSPGQGERETQYF.

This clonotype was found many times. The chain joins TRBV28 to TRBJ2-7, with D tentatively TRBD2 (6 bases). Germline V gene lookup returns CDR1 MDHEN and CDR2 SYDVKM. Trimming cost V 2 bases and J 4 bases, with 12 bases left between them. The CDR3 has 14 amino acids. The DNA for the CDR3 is TGTGCCAGCAGTTTACGGCGGGATCCTTACGAGCAGTACTTC. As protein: CASSLRRDPYEQYF.

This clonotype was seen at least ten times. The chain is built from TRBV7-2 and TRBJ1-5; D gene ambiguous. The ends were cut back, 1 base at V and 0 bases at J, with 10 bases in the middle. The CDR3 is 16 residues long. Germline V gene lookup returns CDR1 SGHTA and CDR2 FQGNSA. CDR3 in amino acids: CASSLVSGSSNQPQHF. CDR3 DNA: TGTGCCAGCAGCTTAGTTTCCGGGTCTAGCAATCAGCCCCAGCATTTT. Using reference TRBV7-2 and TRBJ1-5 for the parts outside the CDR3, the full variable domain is GAGVSQSPSNKVTEKGKDVELRCDPISGHTALYWYRQSLGQGLEFLIYFQGNSAPDKSGLPSDRFSAERTGGSVSTLTIQRTQQEDSAVYLCASSLVSGSSNQPQHFGDGTRLSIL.

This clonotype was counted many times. Written as DNA, the CDR3 is TGTGCCAGCACTAAGGACCAAGAGACCCAGTACTTC. This sequence encodes CASTKDQETQYF. The J gene is TRBJ2-5, the V gene TRBV12-3 or TRBV12-4, with no clear D. The CDR3 is 12 amino acids. The germline V and J ends were trimmed by 7 bases and 0 bases, with 6 bases remaining between them.

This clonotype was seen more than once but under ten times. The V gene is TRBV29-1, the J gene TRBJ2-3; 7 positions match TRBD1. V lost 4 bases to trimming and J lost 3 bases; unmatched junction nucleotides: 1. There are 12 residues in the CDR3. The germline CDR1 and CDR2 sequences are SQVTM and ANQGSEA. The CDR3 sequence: CSVGQGTDTQYF. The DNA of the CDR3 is TGCAGCGTTGGACAGGGAACAGATACGCAGTATTTT.

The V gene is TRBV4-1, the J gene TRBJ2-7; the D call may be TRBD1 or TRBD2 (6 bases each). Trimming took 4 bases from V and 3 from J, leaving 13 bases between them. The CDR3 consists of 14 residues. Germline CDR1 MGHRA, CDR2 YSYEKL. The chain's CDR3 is CASSRGGRDYEQYF. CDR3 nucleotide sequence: TGCGCCAGCAGCCGAGGGGGGAGAGACTACGAGCAGTACTTC.

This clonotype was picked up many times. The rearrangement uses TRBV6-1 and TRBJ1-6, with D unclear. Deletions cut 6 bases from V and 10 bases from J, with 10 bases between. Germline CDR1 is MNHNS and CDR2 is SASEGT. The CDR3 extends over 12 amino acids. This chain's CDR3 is CASRDRGSPLHF. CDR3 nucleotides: TGTGCCAGCAGGGATCGTGGGTCACCCCTCCACTTT.

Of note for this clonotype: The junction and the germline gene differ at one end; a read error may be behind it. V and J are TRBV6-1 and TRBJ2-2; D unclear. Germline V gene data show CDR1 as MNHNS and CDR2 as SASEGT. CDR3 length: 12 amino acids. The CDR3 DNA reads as TGTGTCAGCAGTGAAGTCCCCGGGGAGCTGTTTTTT. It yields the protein CVSSEVPGELFF.